This T cell receptor beta chain was obtained from a study of monozygotic twins with inflammatory bowel disease. TCRdb derives one entry per CDR3 protein from the 5' RACE reads, leaving out DNA. This table lists over 120,000 distinct CDR3 sequences. Material for sequencing was blood. The TCR sequence derives from a human donor with ulcerative colitis or Crohn's disease, or a healthy co-twin of an affected twin (not recorded which).

The CDR3 sequence: CASSLQRLAKSRTGELFF. V usage is TRBV11-1 and J usage is TRBJ2-2; TCRdb picks TRBD2, but there is no DNA to check that call. Germline CDR1 reads SGHAT; CDR2 reads FQDESV (reference sequence). The CDR3 covers 18 residues.